This T cell receptor (beta chain) was recovered during a study of pediatric ulcerative colitis (dated by TCRdb to between 2019 and 2020). For context, the study as a whole: Of the ulcerative colitis patients, roughly 7 had pancolitis and two had left-sided colitis, and histology in every patient was consistent with ulcerative colitis. Nine newly diagnosed, treatment-naive pediatric ulcerative colitis patients and four non-IBD control children each provided paired blood and rectal samples. The Pediatric Ulcerative Colitis Activity Index classified a couple of patients as having mild disease, several as having moderate disease and three as having acute severe colitis.

Only one count was recorded for this clone. Its antigen target is currently unknown. No qualities accompany the bases; no much larger clone lies one base away. Results the study describes overall, beyond this receptor: Two rectal CDR3 clonotypes were detected in all ulcerative colitis patients and were not detected in any of the controls. For technical reasons, the blood samples of two patients yielded substantially fewer templates, so those samples were excluded from the blood-rectal overlap analysis. Significantly higher autologous blood-rectal clonal overlap was found in ulcerative colitis patients than in controls, which suggested increased T cell trafficking to inflamed tissue. The healthy control group was small, consisting of only a handful of individuals. Repertoires were derived from total lymphocyte DNA, so rare subsets such as regulatory T cells may have patterns not reflected. Features of the rectal repertoire distinguished controls, mild-moderate colitis patients and acute severe colitis patients, and in acute severe colitis rectal diversity was lower because of clonal expansions.

Through the immunoSEQ TRB Survey service, multiplex V and J primers were used to amplify rearranged CDR3 beta regions from genomic DNA. Survey-level sequencing depth of up to 500,000 reads per sample was used to keep depth equal across samples. The libraries were purified, combined into pools and sequenced with Illumina technology. Per the source publication's procedure: Productive clonality, sample overlap, pairwise scatters, CDR3 beta length, V/D/J gene usage and productiveness were assessed with immunoSEQ online tools. Calculated diversity was defined as the number of unique rearrangements divided by total templates, multiplied by 100, and Shannon and Simpson indices were computed as well. Principal component analysis used the R prcomp function and ggbiplot package on Z-score normalized data. Morisita's index was used to measure clonal overlap between blood and rectum within each subject. TCRdb retrieved this table from immuneACCESS and kept in-frame rearrangements only. Not all clones are present; in checked studies, unresolved V genes account for under half, and no reason is known for the remainder. From that table come the V and J calls and clone size; the DNA was used to work out D and trimming. This sample gives tens of thousands of clones in total; 70% to 90% of them show up just once. Of the sample, roughly 3.8% falls within the top ten clones.

Between the V and J ends, shortened by 3 bases and 3 bases respectively, the junction contains 15 bases. CDR1 MNHEY and CDR2 SMNVEV are derived from the germline V gene (reference sequence). The CDR3 contains 15 residues, cysteine and phenylalanine counted. Only the CDR3 part of the read is kept: 45 bases, read in frame from the first base. Before the diagnostic colonoscopy, none of the ulcerative colitis patients had been given any immunosuppressive medication. Blood was sampled at the time of the colonoscopy. The Wizard kit (Promega) was used to extract genomic DNA from the blood and intestinal samples.

The sample was blood. The source is a boy aged 5-17 years with severe ulcerative colitis. The chain is made from TRBV27 and TRBJ2-7; the D assignment is uncertain and may be TRBD1 or TRBD2, with 6 bases supporting each. The sequence in DNA is TGTGCCAGCAGTTTCCCGGGGGCCTCAATCTACGAGCAGTACTTC. Its amino acids are CASSFPGASIYEQYF.